This T cell receptor (beta chain) was obtained from a study of shared clonotypes between healthy human individuals. Profiled with immunoSEQ multiplex PCR; TCRdb holds only in-frame clones, not every one. This table has over 950,000 clones, approximately 77% appearing once. Points on this clone: Other DNA variants within this sample encode the same CDR3.

J was trimmed by 0 bases and V by 0 bases; bases with no gene match: 4. The CDR3 totals 16 residues. The germline V gene has CDR1 MNHNS and CDR2 SASEGT. Donation came from healthy HIV-negative adults that had no recent acute infections or vaccinations. From CD4+ cells came CD45RA+ naive and CD45RA-negative memory subsets. The receptor's source is a man younger than 30 in good health. Some clones in this sample may be carry-over from other donors' samples. Sequencing was done on a sample of memory CD4+ T cells from PBMCs. Subset defined: CD45RA-negative fraction. The V call is TRBV6-1, the J call TRBJ2-7, with TRBD2 matching 8 bases. The CDR3, as DNA: TGTGCCAGCAGTGAAGCCGGGACTAGGGACTCCTACGAGCAGTACTTC. Translation: CASSEAGTRDSYEQYF.